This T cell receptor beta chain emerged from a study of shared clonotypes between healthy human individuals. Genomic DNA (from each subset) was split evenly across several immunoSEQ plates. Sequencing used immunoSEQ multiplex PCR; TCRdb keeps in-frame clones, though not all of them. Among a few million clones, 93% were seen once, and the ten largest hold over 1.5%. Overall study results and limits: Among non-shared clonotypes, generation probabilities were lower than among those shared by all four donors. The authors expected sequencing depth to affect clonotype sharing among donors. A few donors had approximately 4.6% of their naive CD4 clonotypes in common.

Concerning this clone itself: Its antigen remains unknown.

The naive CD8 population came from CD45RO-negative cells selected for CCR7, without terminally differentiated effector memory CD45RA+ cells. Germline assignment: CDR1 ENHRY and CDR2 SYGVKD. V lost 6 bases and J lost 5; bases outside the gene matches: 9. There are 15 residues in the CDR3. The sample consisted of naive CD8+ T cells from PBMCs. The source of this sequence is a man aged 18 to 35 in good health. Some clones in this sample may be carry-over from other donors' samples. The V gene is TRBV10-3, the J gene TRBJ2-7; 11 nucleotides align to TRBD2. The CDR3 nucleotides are TGTGCCATCAGAGACACTAGCGGGAGAAACAACGAGCAGTACTTC. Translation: CAIRDTSGRNNEQYF.